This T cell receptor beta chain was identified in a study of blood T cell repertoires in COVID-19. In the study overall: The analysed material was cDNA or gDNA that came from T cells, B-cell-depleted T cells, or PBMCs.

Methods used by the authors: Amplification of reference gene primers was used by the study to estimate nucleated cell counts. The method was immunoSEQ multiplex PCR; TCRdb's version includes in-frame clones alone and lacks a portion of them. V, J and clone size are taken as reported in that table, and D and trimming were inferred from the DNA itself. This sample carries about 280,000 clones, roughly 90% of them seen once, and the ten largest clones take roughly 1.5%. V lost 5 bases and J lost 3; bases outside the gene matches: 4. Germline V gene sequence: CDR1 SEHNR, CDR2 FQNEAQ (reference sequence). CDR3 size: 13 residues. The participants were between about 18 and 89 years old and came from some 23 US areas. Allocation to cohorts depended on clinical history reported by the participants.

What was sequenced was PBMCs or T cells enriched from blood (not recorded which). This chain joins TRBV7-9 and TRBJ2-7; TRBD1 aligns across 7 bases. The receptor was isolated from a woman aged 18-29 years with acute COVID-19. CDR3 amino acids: CASSDGQVYEQYF. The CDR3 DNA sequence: TGTGCCAGCAGCGATGGACAGGTCTACGAGCAGTACTTC.